This passage covers 14 T cell receptor beta chains from one sample sequenced in a study of T cells after yellow fever vaccination. TCRdb re-called the 5' RACE reads with MiXCR, one entry per CDR3 protein. This sample has 70,000 or so distinct CDR3 sequences, with around 6.2% found just once. Sequencing used CD4+ T cells sorted from PBMCs, obtained approximately 15 days after the first yellow fever vaccination. The receptor source for this set is a young man who received the YFV17D yellow fever vaccine.

This clonotype was recorded many times. V gene TRBV29-1 combines with J gene TRBJ1-1, with 11 bases fitting TRBD1. V shed 7 bases, J shed 0 bases, and the junction held 7 bases outside the gene matches. CDR3 length: 15 residues. Germline CDR1 is SQVTM and CDR2 is ANQGSEA. The CDR3 spells CSGTGGWGMNTEAFF. The CDR3 DNA follows: TGCAGCGGGACAGGGGGCTGGGGTATGAACACTGAAGCTTTCTTT.

This clonotype was recorded many times. This rearrangement joins TRBV5-1 to TRBJ2-4; 9 bases fit TRBD1. There are 15 residues in the CDR3. V trimming: 0 bases; J trimming: 8 bases; junction bases outside the gene matches: 6. CDR1 and CDR2 from the germline V gene are SGHRS and YFSETQ. CDR3 in amino acids: CASSLAPGQGYIQYF. The DNA for the CDR3 is TGCGCCAGCAGCTTGGCACCGGGACAGGGATACATTCAGTACTTC.

This clonotype was counted ten times or more. V usage is TRBV20-1 and J usage is TRBJ2-7; the match to TRBD2 covers 7 bases. The V gene's germline CDR1 is DFQATT and CDR2 SNEGSKA (reference sequence). The trim removed 6 bases at V and 1 base at J, leaving 6 bases unmatched. The CDR3 loop spans 13 amino acids. The CDR3 nucleotides are TGCAGTGCGACCGGGGGACTATCCTACGAGCAGTACTTC. As protein: CSATGGLSYEQYF.

With respect to this clonotype: A much larger clone sits a single nucleotide away, making a read error possible. The chain combines TRBV18 with TRBJ2-7; 7 nucleotides agree with TRBD1. This CDR3 spans 13 amino acids. Germline V gene data show CDR1 as KGHSH and CDR2 as LQKENI. V shed 2 bases and J 6 bases; nucleotides not matched to a gene: 4. The CDR3 reads CASSPSAGGEQYF. The CDR3 bases are TGTGCCAGCTCACCAAGTGCAGGGGGCGAGCAGTACTTC. Full variable domain (rest looked up from reference TRBV18 and TRBJ2-7): NAGVMQNPRHLVRRRGQEARLRCSPMKGHSHVYWYRQLPEEGLKFMVYLQKENIIDESGMPKERFSAEFPKEGPSILRIQQVVRGDSAAYFCASSPSAGGEQYFGPGTRLTVT.

This clonotype was observed a few times. V usage is TRBV24-1 and J usage is TRBJ2-5; maybe TRBD1 (5 bases). CDR3 length: 14 amino acids. From germline, CDR1 is KGHDR and CDR2 SFDVKD. Trimming removed 3 bases from V and 5 bases from J, with 12 bases in between. Here the CDR3 reads CATSDTNRRETQYF. The CDR3, as DNA: TGTGCCACCAGTGATACTAACAGGCGGGAGACCCAGTACTTC.

This clonotype was detected ten times or more. The J gene is TRBJ2-3, the V gene TRBV27; D may be TRBD2 (6 bases). The CDR3 runs 15 residues. V shed 1 base and J shed 3 bases, with 11 bases lying between them. The germline V gene encodes CDR1 MNHEY and CDR2 SMNVEV (reference sequence). CDR3 DNA: TGTGCCAGCAGTTTATGGGGGGTCTTGACAGATACGCAGTATTTT. Translation: CASSLWGVLTDTQYF.

This clonotype was seen many times. The chain joins TRBV7-2 to TRBJ2-7; D gene uncertain. This CDR3 is 16 amino acids long. CDR1 is SGHTA and CDR2 is FQGNSA in the germline V gene. Trimming shortened V by 2 bases and J by 2 bases, and 16 bases separated the two germline ends. The CDR3 DNA sequence: TGTGCCAGCAGCTTATCAGCGATCTCCGCAACCTACGAGCAGTACTTC. This translates into CASSLSAISATYEQYF.

This clonotype was counted ten times or more. The gene calls are TRBV9 and TRBJ1-2, with 9 bases lining up with TRBD1. The germline V gene encodes CDR1 SGDLS and CDR2 YYNGEE. Trimming removed 3 bases from V and 7 bases from J; junction bases left unmatched: 10. The CDR3 loop spans 15 amino acids. CDR3: CASSASGTGWGGYTF. CDR3 coding DNA: TGTGCCAGCAGCGCCTCCGGGACAGGGTGGGGTGGCTACACCTTC.

This clonotype was detected many times. V usage is TRBV29-1 and J usage is TRBJ2-7; D perhaps matches TRBD1 (5 bases). The germline V and J ends were trimmed by 0 bases and 3 bases, with 12 bases remaining between them. CDR1 SQVTM and CDR2 ANQGSEA come from the germline V gene. The CDR3 is made up of 14 amino acids. The CDR3 is CSVEDQQGSYEQYV. CDR3 bases: TGCAGCGTTGAAGATCAGCAGGGAAGCTACGAGCAGTACGTC.

This clonotype was counted many times. The rearrangement uses TRBV30 and TRBJ2-1; 9 bases align to TRBD1. The CDR3 runs to 14 residues. V dropped 3 bases and J dropped 7; count of bases not matched to a gene: 7. From germline, CDR1 is GTSNPN and CDR2 SVGIG (reference sequence). The CDR3 sequence: CAWSYRGRYNEQFF. As DNA, the CDR3 is TGTGCCTGGAGCTACAGGGGGCGTTATAATGAGCAGTTCTTC.

This clonotype was recorded many times. The chain links TRBV28 to TRBJ2-7, with D maybe TRBD1 (6 bases). The germline V gene has CDR1 MDHEN and CDR2 SYDVKM. The CDR3 covers 16 residues. Trimming removed 8 bases from V and 3 bases from J, with 23 bases in between. CDR3 in amino acids: CASFPLVGTWNYEQYF. CDR3 DNA: TGTGCCAGCTTTCCCTTGGTAGGGACATGGAACTACGAGCAGTACTTC.

This clonotype was detected many times. The CDR3 loop is CSARLGLAGTGELFF. The CDR3 DNA sequence: TGCAGTGCTAGATTGGGACTAGCGGGCACCGGGGAGCTGTTTTTT. The chain is built from TRBV20-1 and TRBJ2-2; 12 nucleotides match TRBD2. V gave up 2 bases and J gave up 4 bases; unmatched junction bases: 2. The germline CDR1 and CDR2 sequences are DFQATT and SNEGSKA (reference sequence). CDR3 size: 15 residues.

Ten or more counts support this clonotype. V is TRBV7-2 and J is TRBJ2-2; tentatively, D is TRBD1 or TRBD2 (5 bases each). Germline V CDR1 and CDR2: SGHTA, FQGNSA. Trimming took 6 bases from V and 8 from J, leaving 13 bases between them. This CDR3 contains 13 residues. CDR3 coding DNA: TGTGCCAGCAGGGGGCCGGGGTCTGGGGAGCTGTTTTTT. As protein: CASRGPGSGELFF.

This clonotype was counted many times. This chain connects TRBV10-2 to TRBJ2-7, with 8 bases fitting TRBD2. The CDR3 is 13 residues long. Per germline, CDR1 WSHSY and CDR2 SAAADI. V shed 7 bases, J shed 3 bases, and the junction held 5 bases outside the gene matches. For the CDR3, the DNA is TGCGCCAGCACCGGGGGGGCCAGCTACGAGCAGTACTTC. Protein: CASTGGASYEQYF.